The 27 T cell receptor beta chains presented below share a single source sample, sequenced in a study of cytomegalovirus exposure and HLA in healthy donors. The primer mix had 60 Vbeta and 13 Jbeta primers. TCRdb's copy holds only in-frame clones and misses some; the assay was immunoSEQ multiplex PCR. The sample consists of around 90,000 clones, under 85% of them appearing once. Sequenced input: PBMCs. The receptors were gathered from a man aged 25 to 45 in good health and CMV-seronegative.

CDR3 in amino acids: CASSQPGQLNYGYTF. DNA of the CDR3: TGCGCCAGCAGCCAGCCGGGACAGCTTAACTATGGCTACACCTTC. This rearrangement joins TRBV4-1 to TRBJ1-2, with 7 bases aligning to TRBD1. The CDR3 spans 15 residues. CDR1 is MGHRA and CDR2 is YSYEKL in the germline V gene. After removal of 3 bases from V and 1 base from J, the junction contained 5 bases not matched to a gene.

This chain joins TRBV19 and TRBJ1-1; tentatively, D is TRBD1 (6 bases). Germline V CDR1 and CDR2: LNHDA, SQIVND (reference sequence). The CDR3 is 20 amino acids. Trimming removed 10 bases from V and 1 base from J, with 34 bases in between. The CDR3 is CATRTKGDNWNGAPNTEAFF. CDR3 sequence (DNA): TGTGCCACCCGGACGAAGGGGGACAACTGGAATGGAGCGCCGAACACTGAAGCTTTCTTT.

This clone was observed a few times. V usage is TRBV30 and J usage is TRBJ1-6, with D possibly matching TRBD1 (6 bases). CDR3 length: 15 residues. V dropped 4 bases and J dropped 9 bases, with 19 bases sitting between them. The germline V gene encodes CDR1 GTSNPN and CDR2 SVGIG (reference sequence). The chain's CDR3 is CAWTLNRQAFSPLHF. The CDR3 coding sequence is TGTGCCTGGACCCTAAACCGACAGGCTTTTTCACCCCTCCACTTT.

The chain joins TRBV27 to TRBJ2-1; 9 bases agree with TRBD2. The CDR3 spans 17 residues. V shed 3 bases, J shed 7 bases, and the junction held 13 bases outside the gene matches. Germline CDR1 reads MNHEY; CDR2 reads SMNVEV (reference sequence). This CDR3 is CASSFRTIAGALNEQFF. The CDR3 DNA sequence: TGTGCCAGCAGTTTCCGAACAATAGCGGGGGCTCTAAATGAGCAGTTCTTC.

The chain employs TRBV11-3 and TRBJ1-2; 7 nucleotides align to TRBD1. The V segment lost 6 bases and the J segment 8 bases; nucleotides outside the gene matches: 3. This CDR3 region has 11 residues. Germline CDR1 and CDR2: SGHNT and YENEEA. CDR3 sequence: CASRKGGGYTF. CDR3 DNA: TGTGCCAGCAGGAAAGGGGGCGGCTACACCTTC.

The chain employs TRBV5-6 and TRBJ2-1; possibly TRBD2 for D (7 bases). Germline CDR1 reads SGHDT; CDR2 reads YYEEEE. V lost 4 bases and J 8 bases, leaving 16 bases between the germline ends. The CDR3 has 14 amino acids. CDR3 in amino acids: CASSQLGGAYEQFF. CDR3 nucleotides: TGTGCCAGCAGCCAATTAGGGGGGGCCTATGAGCAGTTCTTC. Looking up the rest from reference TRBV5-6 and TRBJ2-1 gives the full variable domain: DAGVTQSPTHLIKTRGQQVTLRCSPKSGHDTVSWYQQALGQGPQFIFQYYEEEERQRGNFPDRFSGHQFPNYSSELNVNALLLGDSALYLCASSQLGGAYEQFFGPGTRLTVL.

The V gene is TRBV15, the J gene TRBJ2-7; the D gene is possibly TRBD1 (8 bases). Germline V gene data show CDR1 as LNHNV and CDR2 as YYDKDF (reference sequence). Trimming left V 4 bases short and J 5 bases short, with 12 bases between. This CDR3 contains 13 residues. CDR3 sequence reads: CATSTQGGNEQYF. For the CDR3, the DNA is TGTGCCACCAGCACACAGGGGGGGAACGAGCAGTACTTC.

CDR3 loop: CASSSSNEQFF. For the CDR3, the DNA is TGTGCCAGCAGCTCGAGCAATGAGCAGTTCTTC. This rearrangement joins TRBV5-4 to TRBJ2-1; D is unresolved. Germline CDR1 SGHNT, CDR2 YYREEE (reference sequence). This CDR3 has 11 residues. V was trimmed by 3 bases and J by 6 bases, leaving 4 bases between them.

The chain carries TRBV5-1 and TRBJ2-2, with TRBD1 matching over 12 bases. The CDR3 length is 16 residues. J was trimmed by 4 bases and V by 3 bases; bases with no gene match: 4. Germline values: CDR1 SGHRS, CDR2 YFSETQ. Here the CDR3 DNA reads TGCGCCAGCAGCTCCGGGACAGGGGGCGGCACCGGGGAGCTGTTTTTT. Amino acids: CASSSGTGGGTGELFF.

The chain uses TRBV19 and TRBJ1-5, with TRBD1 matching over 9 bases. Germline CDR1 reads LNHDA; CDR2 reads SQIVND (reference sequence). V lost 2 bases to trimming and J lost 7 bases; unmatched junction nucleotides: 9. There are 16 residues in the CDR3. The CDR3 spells CASSIRRTGAGQPQHF. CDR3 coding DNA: TGTGCCAGTAGTATAAGGAGGACAGGGGCGGGCCAGCCCCAGCATTTT.

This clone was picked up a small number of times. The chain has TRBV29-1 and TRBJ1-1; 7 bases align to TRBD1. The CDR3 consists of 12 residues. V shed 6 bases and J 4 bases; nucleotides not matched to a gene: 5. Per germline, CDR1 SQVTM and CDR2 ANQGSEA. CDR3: CSVEQGSTEAFF. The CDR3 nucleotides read TGCAGCGTCGAACAGGGGAGCACTGAAGCTTTCTTT. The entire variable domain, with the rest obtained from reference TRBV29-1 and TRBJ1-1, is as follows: SAVISQKPSRDICQRGTSLTIQCQVDSQVTMMFWYRQQPGQSLTLIATANQGSEATYESGFVIDKFPISRPNLTFSTLTVSNMSPEDSSIYLCSVEQGSTEAFFGQGTRLTVV.

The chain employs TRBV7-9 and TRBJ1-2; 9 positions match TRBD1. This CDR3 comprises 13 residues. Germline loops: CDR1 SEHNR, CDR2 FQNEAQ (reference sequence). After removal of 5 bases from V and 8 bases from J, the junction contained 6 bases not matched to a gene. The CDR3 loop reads CASSPRTGEGYTF. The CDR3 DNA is TGTGCCAGCAGCCCCCGGACAGGGGAGGGCTACACCTTC. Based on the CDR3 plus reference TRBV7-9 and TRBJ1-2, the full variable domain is DTGVSQNPRHKITKRGQNVTFRCDPISEHNRLYWYRQTLGQGPEFLTYFQNEAQLEKSRLLSDRFSAERPKGSFSTLEIQRTEQGDSAMYLCASSPRTGEGYTFGSGTRLTVV.

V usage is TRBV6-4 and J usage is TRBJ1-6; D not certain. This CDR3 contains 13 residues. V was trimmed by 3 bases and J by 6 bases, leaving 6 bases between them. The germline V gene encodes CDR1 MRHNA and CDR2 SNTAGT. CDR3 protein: CASSEEGNSPLHF. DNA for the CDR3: TGTGCCAGCAGTGAAGAGGGTAATTCACCCCTCCACTTT.

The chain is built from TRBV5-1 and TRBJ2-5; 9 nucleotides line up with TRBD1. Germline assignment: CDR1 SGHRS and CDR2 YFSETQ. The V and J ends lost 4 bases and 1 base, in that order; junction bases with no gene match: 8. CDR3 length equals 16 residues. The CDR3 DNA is TGCGCCAGCAGCCCCGGGACAGGGAGTCCCCAAGAGACCCAGTACTTC. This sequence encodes CASSPGTGSPQETQYF.

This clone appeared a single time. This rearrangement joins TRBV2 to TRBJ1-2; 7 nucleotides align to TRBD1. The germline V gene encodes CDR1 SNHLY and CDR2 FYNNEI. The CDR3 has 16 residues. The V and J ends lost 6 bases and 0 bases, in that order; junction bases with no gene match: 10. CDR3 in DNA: TGTGCCAGCAGGGGGGACAGAATCTCCACTAACTATGGCTACACCTTC. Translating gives CASRGDRISTNYGYTF.

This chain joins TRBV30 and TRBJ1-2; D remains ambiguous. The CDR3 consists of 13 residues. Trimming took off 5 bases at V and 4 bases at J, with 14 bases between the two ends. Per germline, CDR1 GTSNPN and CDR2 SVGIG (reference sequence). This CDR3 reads CAWGHRVGYGYTF. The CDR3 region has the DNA TGTGCCTGGGGCCATCGGGTAGGCTATGGCTACACCTTC.

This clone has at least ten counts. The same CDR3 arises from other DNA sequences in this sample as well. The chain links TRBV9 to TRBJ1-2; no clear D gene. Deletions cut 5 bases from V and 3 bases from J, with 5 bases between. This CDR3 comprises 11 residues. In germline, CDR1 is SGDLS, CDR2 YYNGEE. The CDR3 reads CASRGDYGYTF. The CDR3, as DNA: TGTGCCAGCAGGGGCGACTATGGCTACACCTTC.

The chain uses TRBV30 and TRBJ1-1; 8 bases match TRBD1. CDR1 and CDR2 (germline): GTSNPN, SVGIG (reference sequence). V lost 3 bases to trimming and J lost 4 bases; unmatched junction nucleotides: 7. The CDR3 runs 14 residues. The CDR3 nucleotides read TGTGCCTGGAGGTTAGGACAGGGTGGCACTGAAGCTTTCTTT. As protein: CAWRLGQGGTEAFF.

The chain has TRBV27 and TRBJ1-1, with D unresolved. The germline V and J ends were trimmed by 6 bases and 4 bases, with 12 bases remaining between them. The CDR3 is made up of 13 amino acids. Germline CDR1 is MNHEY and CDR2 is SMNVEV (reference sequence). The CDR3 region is CASRSTWSTEAFF. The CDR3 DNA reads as TGTGCCAGCAGGTCGACTTGGTCCACTGAAGCTTTCTTT.

Here the CDR3 DNA reads TGTGCCAGCAGTTACGAGGGGACAATTGATTCACCCCTCCACTTT. As protein: CASSYEGTIDSPLHF. The chain couples TRBV6-5 to TRBJ1-6; D possibly corresponds to TRBD1 (6 bases). V was trimmed by 2 bases and J by 8 bases, leaving 13 bases between them. The CDR3 spans 15 residues. Germline lookup yields CDR1 MNHEY and CDR2 SVGAGI.

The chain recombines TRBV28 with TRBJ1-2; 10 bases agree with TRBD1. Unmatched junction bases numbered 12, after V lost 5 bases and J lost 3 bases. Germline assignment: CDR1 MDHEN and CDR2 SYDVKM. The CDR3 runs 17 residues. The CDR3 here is CASSGSTGGLRDYGYTF. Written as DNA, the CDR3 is TGTGCCAGCAGTGGATCGACAGGGGGCTTAAGAGACTATGGCTACACCTTC.

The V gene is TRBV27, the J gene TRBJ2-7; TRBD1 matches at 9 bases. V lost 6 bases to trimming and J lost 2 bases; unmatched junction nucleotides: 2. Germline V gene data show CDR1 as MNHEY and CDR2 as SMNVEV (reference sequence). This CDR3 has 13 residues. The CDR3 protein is CASRRTGAYEQYF. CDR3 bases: TGTGCCAGCAGGCGGACAGGGGCCTACGAGCAGTACTTC.

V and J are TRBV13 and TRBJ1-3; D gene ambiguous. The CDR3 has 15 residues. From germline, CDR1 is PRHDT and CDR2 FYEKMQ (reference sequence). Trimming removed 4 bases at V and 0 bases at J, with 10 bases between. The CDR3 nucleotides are TGTGCCAGCAGCTACGGGATCCGCTCTGGAAACACCATATATTTT. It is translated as CASSYGIRSGNTIYF.

CDR3 in DNA: TGTGCCAGCAGCTCCCGGGACAGGGTCTACGAGCAGTACTTC. This encodes CASSSRDRVYEQYF. The rearrangement uses TRBV7-9 and TRBJ2-7; 9 nucleotides agree with TRBD1. CDR1 is SEHNR and CDR2 is FQNEAQ in the germline V gene (reference sequence). This CDR3 region has 14 residues. Germline trimming cut 4 bases from V and 3 bases from J; bases unmatched to any gene: 4.

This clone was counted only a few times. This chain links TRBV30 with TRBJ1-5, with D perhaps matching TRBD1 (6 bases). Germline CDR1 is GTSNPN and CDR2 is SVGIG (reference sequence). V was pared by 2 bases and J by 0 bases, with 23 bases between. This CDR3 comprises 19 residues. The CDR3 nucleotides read TGTGCCTGGAGTAAAAAATCAGGGGAAACCCTGACTAGCAATCAGCCCCAGCATTTT. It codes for CAWSKKSGETLTSNQPQHF.

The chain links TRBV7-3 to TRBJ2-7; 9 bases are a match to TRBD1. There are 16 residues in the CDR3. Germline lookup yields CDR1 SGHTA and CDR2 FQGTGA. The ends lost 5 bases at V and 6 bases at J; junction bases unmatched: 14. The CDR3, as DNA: TGTGCCAGCAGCGCTGCCCCCGGGACAGGGATAGCCGAGCAGTACTTC. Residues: CASSAAPGTGIAEQYF.

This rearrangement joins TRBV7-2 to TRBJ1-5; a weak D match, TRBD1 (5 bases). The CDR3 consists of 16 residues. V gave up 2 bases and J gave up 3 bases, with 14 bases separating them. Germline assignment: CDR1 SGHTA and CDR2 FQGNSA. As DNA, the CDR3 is TGTGCCAGCAGCTTATGGGGGAGGGGCAACAATCAGCCCCAGCATTTT. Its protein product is CASSLWGRGNNQPQHF.